This T cell receptor (beta chain) was profiled in a study of blood T cell repertoires in COVID-19. About the research overall: Specimens from acute and convalescent COVID-19 originated in the United States, Italy and Spain. T cells, B-cell-depleted T cells, or PBMCs supplied cDNA or gDNA.

CDR3 size: 15 residues. With 3 bases removed from V and 0 bases from J, the gap between germline ends came to 10 bases. Germline V gene sequence: CDR1 SGDLS, CDR2 YYNGEE. In the study's own analysis: Amplification of reference gene primers provided the estimated nucleated cell counts. Profiling relied on immunoSEQ multiplex PCR, and the TCRdb table lists in-frame clones only, not all of them. V, J and clone size are taken as reported in that table, and D and trimming were inferred from the DNA itself. The sample includes more than 50,000 clones, 74% seen only once; the top ten take roughly 30%. Specimen: peripheral blood. This rearrangement joins TRBV9 to TRBJ2-1; D call uncertain. This receptor was identified in a woman of 80 years or more with acute or convalescent COVID-19. This CDR3 is CASSAPRDSYNEQFF. CDR3 sequence (DNA): TGTGCCAGCAGCGCTCCTAGAGACTCCTACAATGAGCAGTTCTTC.